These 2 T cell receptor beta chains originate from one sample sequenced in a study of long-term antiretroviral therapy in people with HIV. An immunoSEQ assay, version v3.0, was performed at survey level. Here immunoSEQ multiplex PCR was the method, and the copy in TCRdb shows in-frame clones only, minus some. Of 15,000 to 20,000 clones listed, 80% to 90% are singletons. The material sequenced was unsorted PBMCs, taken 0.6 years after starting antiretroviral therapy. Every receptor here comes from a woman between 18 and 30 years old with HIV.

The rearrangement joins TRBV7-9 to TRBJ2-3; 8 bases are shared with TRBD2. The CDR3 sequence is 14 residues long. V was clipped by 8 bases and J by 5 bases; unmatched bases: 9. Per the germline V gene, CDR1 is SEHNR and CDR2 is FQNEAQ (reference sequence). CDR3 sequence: CASRTKREKDTQYF. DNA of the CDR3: TGTGCCAGCCGAACCAAGCGGGAGAAAGATACGCAGTATTTT.

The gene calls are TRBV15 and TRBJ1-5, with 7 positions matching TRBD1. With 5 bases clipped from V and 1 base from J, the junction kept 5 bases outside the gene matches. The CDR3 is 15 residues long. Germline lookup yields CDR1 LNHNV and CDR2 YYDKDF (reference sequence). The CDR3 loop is CATSGDRGSNQPQHF. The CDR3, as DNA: TGTGCCACCAGCGGGGACAGAGGGAGCAATCAGCCCCAGCATTTT.